This TCR beta chain was documented in a study of T cell responses to AZD1222 COVID-19 vaccine. General observations from the study: A reported finding is that nearly half of spike-specific TCRs target unmutated variant regions.

To note about this clone: Its antigen is still unknown. The junction does not match germline at one end; this may be a read error.

CDR3 size: 15 residues. Germline CDR1 SSHAT, CDR2 FNYEAQ (reference sequence). The assay was immunoSEQ multiplex PCR, and TCRdb's table has in-frame clones only and misses some. The sample lists some 120,000 clones, about 89% occurring once. The chain carries TRBV7-7 and TRBJ2-1; possible D gene TRBD2, 5 bases. The source is an adult in good health. Sequenced material: peripheral blood, taken on day 0 of AZD1222 vaccination. CDR3 in amino acids: CASSLSGSSYNEQFF. The CDR3 nucleotides are TGTGCTAGCAGCTTATCGGGGAGCTCCTACAATGAGCAGTTCTTC. Filled out from reference TRBV7-7 and TRBJ2-1, the complete variable domain reads GAGVSQSPRYKVTKRGQDVTLRCDPISSHATLYWYQQALGQGPEFLTYFNYEAQPDKSGLPSDRFSAERPEGSISTLTIQRTEQRDSAMYRCASSLSGSSYNEQFFGPGTRLTVL.